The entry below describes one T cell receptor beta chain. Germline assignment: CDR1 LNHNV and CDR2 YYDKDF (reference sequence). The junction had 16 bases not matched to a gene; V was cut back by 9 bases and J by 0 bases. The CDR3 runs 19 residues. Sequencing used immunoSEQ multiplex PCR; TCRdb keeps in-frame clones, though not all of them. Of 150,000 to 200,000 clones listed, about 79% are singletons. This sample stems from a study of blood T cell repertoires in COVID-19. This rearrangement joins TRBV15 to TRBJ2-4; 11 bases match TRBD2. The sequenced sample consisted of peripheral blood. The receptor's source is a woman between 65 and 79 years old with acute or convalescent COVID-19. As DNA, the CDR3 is TGTGCCACGAATGGACTAGCGGGCAGGGGATCACTAGCCAAAAACATTCAGTACTTC. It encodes CATNGLAGRGSLAKNIQYF. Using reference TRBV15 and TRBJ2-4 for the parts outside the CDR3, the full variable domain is DAMVIQNPRYQVTQFGKPVTLSCSQTLNHNVMYWYQQKSSQAPKLLFHYYDKDFNNEADTPDNFQSRRPNTSFCFLDIRSPGLGDTAMYLCATNGLAGRGSLAKNIQYFGAGTRLSVL.